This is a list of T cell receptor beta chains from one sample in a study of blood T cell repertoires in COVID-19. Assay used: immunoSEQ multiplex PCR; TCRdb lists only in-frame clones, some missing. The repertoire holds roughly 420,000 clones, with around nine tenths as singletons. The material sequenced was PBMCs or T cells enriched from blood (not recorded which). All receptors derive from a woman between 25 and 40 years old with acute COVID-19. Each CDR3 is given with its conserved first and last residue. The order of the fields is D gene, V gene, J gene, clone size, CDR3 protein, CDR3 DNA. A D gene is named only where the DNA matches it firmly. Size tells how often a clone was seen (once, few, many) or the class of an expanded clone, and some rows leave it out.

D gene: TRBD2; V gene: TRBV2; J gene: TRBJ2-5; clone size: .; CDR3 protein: CATRLAGDKYQETQYF; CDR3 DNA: TGTGCCACCCGACTAGCGGGGGATAAGTACCAAGAGACCCAGTACTTC
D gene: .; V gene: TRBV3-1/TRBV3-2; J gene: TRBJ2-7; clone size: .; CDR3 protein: CASSHYGEQYF; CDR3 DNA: TGTGCCAGCAGCCACTACGGCGAGCAGTACTTC
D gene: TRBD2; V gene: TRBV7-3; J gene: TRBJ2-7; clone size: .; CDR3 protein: CASSLRREGEQYF; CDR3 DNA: TGTGCCAGCAGCTTAAGGAGGGAGGGCGAGCAGTACTTC
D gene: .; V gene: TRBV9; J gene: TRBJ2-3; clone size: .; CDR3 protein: CASSVVEGDTDTQYF; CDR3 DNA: TGTGCCAGCAGCGTAGTTGAGGGGGACACAGATACGCAGTATTTT
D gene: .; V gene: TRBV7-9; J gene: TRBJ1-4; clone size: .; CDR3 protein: CASSLAHFEKLFF; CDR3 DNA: TGTGCCAGCAGCTTAGCCCACTTTGAAAAACTGTTTTTT
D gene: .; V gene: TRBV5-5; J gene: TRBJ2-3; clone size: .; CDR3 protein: CASSLRVGTDTQYF; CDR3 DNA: TGTGCCAGCAGCTTGCGCGTCGGCACAGATACGCAGTATTTT
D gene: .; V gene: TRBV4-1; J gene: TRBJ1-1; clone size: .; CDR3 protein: CASSPHINMNTEAFF; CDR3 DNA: TGCGCCAGCAGCCCCCATATTAACATGAACACTGAAGCTTTCTTT
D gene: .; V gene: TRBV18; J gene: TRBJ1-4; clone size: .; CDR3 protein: CASSPGQGINEKLFF; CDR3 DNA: TGTGCCAGCTCACCAGGGCAGGGCATTAATGAAAAACTGTTTTTT
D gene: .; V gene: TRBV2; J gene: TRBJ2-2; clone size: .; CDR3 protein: CARSPTTEALNTGELFF; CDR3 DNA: TGTGCCAGATCACCGACCACCGAGGCCCTGAACACCGGGGAGCTGTTTTTT
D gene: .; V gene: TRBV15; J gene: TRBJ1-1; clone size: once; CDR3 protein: CATSRGTSGAWEAEAFF; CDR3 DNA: TGTGCCACCAGCAGGGGTACATCCGGGGCCTGGGAGGCTGAAGCTTTCTTT
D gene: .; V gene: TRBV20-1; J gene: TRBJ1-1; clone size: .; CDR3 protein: CSASIMTPNTEAFF; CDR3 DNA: TGCAGTGCTAGTATCATGACTCCGAACACTGAAGCTTTCTTT
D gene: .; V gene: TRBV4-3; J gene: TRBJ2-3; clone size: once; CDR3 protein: CASSQEERGSTDTQYF; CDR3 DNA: TGCGCCAGCAGCCAAGAGGAACGGGGGAGCACAGATACGCAGTATTTT
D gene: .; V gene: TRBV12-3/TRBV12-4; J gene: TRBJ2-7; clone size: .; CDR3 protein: CASSPHQGEQYF; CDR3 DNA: TGTGCCAGCAGCCCCCATCAGGGGGAGCAGTACTTC